This passage covers 4 T cell receptor beta chains from one sample sequenced in a study of blood T cell repertoires in COVID-19. Using immunoSEQ multiplex PCR, the repertoire was profiled, and TCRdb retains in-frame clones only, with some absent. The profile shows approximately 280,000 clones, approximately 84% of them singletons. What was sequenced was peripheral blood. These receptor sequences come from a human donor with COVID-19, enrolled during active disease. The donor label of this sample is uncertain.

The chain has TRBV5-5 and TRBJ2-3, with TRBD1 matching 7 bases. The CDR3 sequence is 15 residues long. Germline CDR1 reads SGHKS; CDR2 reads YYEKEE (reference sequence). Losses at the gene ends were 2 bases for V and 2 bases for J; bases not matched to a gene: 5. Here the CDR3 reads CASSLRGGLTDTQYF. In DNA, the CDR3 is TGTGCCAGCAGCTTACGAGGGGGCCTCACAGATACGCAGTATTTT.

This sequence joins TRBV7-2 and TRBJ2-4; 12 bases match TRBD1. CDR1 and CDR2 from the germline V gene are SGHTA and FQGNSA. This CDR3 has 17 residues. Germline trimming cut 1 base from V and 7 bases from J; bases unmatched to any gene: 8. CDR3 DNA sequence: TGTGCCAGCAGCTTAGGGGGACAGGGGGCGCCAGGTAACATTCAGTACTTC. Amino acids: CASSLGGQGAPGNIQYF.

The chain is built from TRBV7-9 and TRBJ2-1, with D possibly being TRBD2 (5 bases). V dropped 5 bases and J dropped 6 bases, with 14 bases sitting between them. The germline V gene has CDR1 SEHNR and CDR2 FQNEAQ (reference sequence). The CDR3 is made up of 14 amino acids. The CDR3: CASSPGLLRNEQFF. The CDR3 DNA reads as TGTGCCAGCAGCCCAGGACTTCTTCGCAATGAGCAGTTCTTC.

The V and J genes are TRBV7-3 and TRBJ2-7, with 9 bases fitting TRBD2. Germline CDR1 and CDR2: SGHTA and FQGTGA. V shed 5 bases and J 0 bases; nucleotides not matched to a gene: 11. The CDR3 sequence is 17 residues long. As DNA, the CDR3 is TGTGCCAGCAGCCCGAGGACTAGCGAGAGGAGCTCCTACGAGCAGTACTTC. The encoded protein is CASSPRTSERSSYEQYF.